Listed here are 27 T cell receptor beta chains from one sample, sequenced in a study of control samples from healthy donors and cancer patients. Assay used: immunoSEQ multiplex PCR; TCRdb lists only in-frame clones, some missing. The table records about 140,000 clones, about 90% of them present only once. The source material was blood. These receptors originate from a man aged 18-30 years in good health.

The chain uses TRBV5-6 and TRBJ1-2; D gene ambiguous. Trimming cost V 2 bases and J 1 base, with 6 bases left between them. The CDR3 loop spans 13 amino acids. Per the germline V gene, CDR1 is SGHDT and CDR2 is YYEEEE. CDR3 amino acids: CASSFPGNYGYTF. The DNA for the CDR3 is TGTGCCAGCAGCTTTCCCGGTAACTATGGCTACACCTTC.

The chain uses TRBV11-2 and TRBJ1-1, with D possibly being TRBD1 (5 bases). The CDR3 contains 17 residues. Trimming cost V 3 bases and J 8 bases, with 25 bases left between them. CDR1 is SGHAT, CDR2 FQNNGV, per germline. The chain's CDR3 is CASSFKLSGTTRTEAFF. The CDR3 region has the DNA TGTGCCAGCAGCTTTAAGTTGTCCGGGACGACTCGGACCGAAGCTTTCTTT.

In its sample, this clone was seen once. The gene calls are TRBV28 and TRBJ1-1; a possible D gene is TRBD1 (6 bases). V lost 4 bases and J 0 bases, leaving 12 bases between the germline ends. CDR1 and CDR2 from the germline V gene are MDHEN and SYDVKM. The CDR3 is made up of 15 amino acids. The CDR3 DNA follows: TGTGCCAGCAGTTCCGGGACAATACTGAACACTGAAGCTTTCTTT. Its protein product is CASSSGTILNTEAFF.

V is TRBV2 and J is TRBJ2-3; TRBD2 agrees at 13 bases. Germline V gene data show CDR1 as SNHLY and CDR2 as FYNNEI. The CDR3 spans 15 residues. J lost 4 bases, V lost 6 bases, and 4 bases had no gene match. The chain's CDR3 is CASSAGTSGADTQYF. Written as DNA, the CDR3 is TGTGCCAGCAGCGCCGGGACTAGCGGGGCAGATACGCAGTATTTT.

The chain recombines TRBV25-1 with TRBJ1-3; the D gene is possibly TRBD1 (5 bases). Trimming removed 4 bases from V and 0 bases from J, with 7 bases in between. Germline assignment: CDR1 MGHDK and CDR2 SYGVNS. The CDR3 sequence is 14 residues long. The CDR3 sequence: CASSATVSGNTIYF. The CDR3 DNA reads TGTGCCAGCAGTGCGACAGTCTCTGGAAACACCATATATTTT.

This clone appeared a few times. The rearrangement uses TRBV18 and TRBJ1-2; the D is unclear. With 3 bases removed from V and 8 bases from J, the gap between germline ends came to 13 bases. Germline V gene data show CDR1 as KGHSH and CDR2 as LQKENI. The CDR3 runs 13 residues. The CDR3 DNA reads as TGTGCCAGCTCACCGGGCGGAATCGACGGCTACACCTTC. Translated: CASSPGGIDGYTF.

The gene calls are TRBV6-5 and TRBJ1-5; D is ambiguous. Germline V gene sequence: CDR1 MNHEY, CDR2 SVGAGI. This CDR3 has 12 amino acids. Trimming took 5 bases from V and 8 from J, leaving 10 bases between them. CDR3: CASSPDVEPQHF. The DNA of the CDR3 is TGTGCCAGCAGTCCGGACGTGGAGCCCCAGCATTTT.

This chain uses TRBV18 with TRBJ1-2, with D possibly matching TRBD1 (5 bases). The length of the CDR3 is 15 residues. CDR1 is KGHSH and CDR2 is LQKENI in the germline V gene. Trimming removed 6 bases from V and 3 bases from J, with 17 bases in between. The CDR3 sequence is CASSRAGTGDYGYTF. Here the CDR3 DNA reads TGTGCCAGCTCGCGAGCCGGGACGGGGGACTATGGCTACACCTTC.

This chain connects TRBV10-3 to TRBJ1-6; 7 nucleotides agree with TRBD1. This CDR3 comprises 16 residues. Trimming at V came to 6 bases and at J to 0 bases, leaving 5 bases not matched to a gene. CDR1 and CDR2 from the germline V gene are ENHRY and SYGVKD. DNA for the CDR3: TGTGCCATCAGGGCAGGGGACAGCTCCTATAATTCACCCCTCCACTTT. Protein product: CAIRAGDSSYNSPLHF.

This chain uses TRBV12-3 or TRBV12-4 with TRBJ1-1, with 7 bases matching TRBD1. The CDR3 has 12 amino acids. Trimming cost V 3 bases and J 11 bases; bases outside gene matches: 6. The chain's CDR3 is CASSFLGRGAFF. The CDR3 DNA reads as TGTGCCAGCAGTTTTTTAGGCAGGGGGGCTTTCTTT.

This chain connects TRBV6-6 to TRBJ1-4; unclear D gene. Germline V gives CDR1 MNHNY, CDR2 SVGAGI (reference sequence). Between the trimmed V and J ends, which lost 7 bases and 5 bases, there was a span of 8 bases. The CDR3 is made up of 12 amino acids. CDR3 in amino acids: CASTGGNEKLFF. CDR3 nucleotides: TGTGCCAGCACCGGAGGCAATGAAAAACTGTTTTTT.

This clone was counted once. The rearrangement links TRBV28 to TRBJ1-1; D not resolved. Deletions cut 2 bases from V and 10 bases from J, with 17 bases between. CDR3 length equals 14 residues. The germline gives CDR1 MDHEN, CDR2 SYDVKM. Written as DNA, the CDR3 is TGTGCCAGCAGTTTAACGGTTGATACAAGCGGAGCTTTCTTT. This sequence encodes CASSLTVDTSGAFF.

This clone has only a few counts. This chain connects TRBV30 to TRBJ1-1; TRBD1 is a possible D gene (5 bases). The CDR3 has 12 residues. V was pared by 3 bases and J by 8 bases, with 13 bases between. Germline CDR1 reads GTSNPN; CDR2 reads SVGIG (reference sequence). The DNA for the CDR3 is TGTGCCTGGAGAGGGGCGGGGGAAGAAGCTTTCTTT. Translating it yields CAWRGAGEEAFF.

This chain uses TRBV5-5 with TRBJ1-2; D call uncertain. This CDR3 region has 14 residues. Trimming pared 4 bases from V and 4 bases from J, leaving 14 bases between. The germline CDR1 and CDR2 sequences are SGHKS and YYEKEE (reference sequence). This chain's CDR3 is CASSPLTASYGYTF. The CDR3 nucleotides read TGTGCCAGCAGCCCGTTGACGGCCAGCTATGGCTACACCTTC. The entire variable domain, with the rest obtained from reference TRBV5-5 and TRBJ1-2, is as follows: DAGVTQSPTHLIKTRGQQVTLRCSPISGHKSVSWYQQVLGQGPQFIFQYYEKEERGRGNFPDRFSARQFPNYSSELNVNALLLGDSALYLCASSPLTASYGYTFGSGTRLTVV.

The chain combines TRBV5-1 with TRBJ2-7; 11 nucleotides match TRBD2. CDR1 is SGHRS, CDR2 YFSETQ, per germline. The CDR3 has 18 residues. J lost 5 bases, V lost 1 base, and 14 bases had no gene match. The CDR3 DNA reads TGCGCCAGCAGCTTGTCCTCCGGGACTAGCGGAACGAGGCACGAGCAGTACTTC. It is translated as CASSLSSGTSGTRHEQYF.

The V and J genes are TRBV5-1 and TRBJ2-1, with TRBD2 matching 8 bases. The CDR3 totals 16 residues. Germline assignment: CDR1 SGHRS and CDR2 YFSETQ. After removal of 0 bases from V and 5 bases from J, the junction contained 7 bases not matched to a gene. As DNA, the CDR3 is TGCGCCAGCAGCTTGGTGGGTAGCGGGGCACACAATGAGCAGTTCTTC. It encodes CASSLVGSGAHNEQFF.

The chain uses TRBV7-9 and TRBJ1-2; the D is unclear. Germline loops: CDR1 SEHNR, CDR2 FQNEAQ (reference sequence). CDR3 length: 11 residues. Trimming removed 11 bases from V and 5 bases from J, with 12 bases in between. This CDR3 reads CAGLEEYGYTF. In DNA, the CDR3 is TGTGCCGGGCTGGAGGAATATGGCTACACCTTC.

The CDR3 reads CASSPGTGGFYGYTF. The CDR3 nucleotides are TGTGCCAGCAGTCCCGGGACAGGGGGTTTCTATGGCTACACCTTC. The V and J genes are TRBV2 and TRBJ1-2, with 11 bases fitting TRBD1. The germline V gene has CDR1 SNHLY and CDR2 FYNNEI. The CDR3 has 15 amino acids. V gave up 5 bases and J gave up 4 bases; unmatched junction bases: 6.

The V call is TRBV13, the J call TRBJ2-7; D remains unclear. Germline CDR1 reads PRHDT; CDR2 reads FYEKMQ (reference sequence). V lost 5 bases and J 0 bases, leaving 14 bases between the germline ends. The CDR3 is 15 residues long. This chain's CDR3 is CASSPGYPSSYEQYF. CDR3 bases: TGTGCCAGCAGCCCTGGATACCCAAGCTCCTACGAGCAGTACTTC.

The rearrangement uses TRBV5-1 and TRBJ2-7; perhaps TRBD1 as D (6 bases). The V and J ends lost 4 bases and 5 bases respectively, with 22 bases between them. This CDR3 has 16 residues. Germline assignment: CDR1 SGHRS and CDR2 YFSETQ. CDR3 sequence (DNA): TGCGCCAGCAGCCCACAGGGTACCGGGACATCCGACGAGCAGTACTTC. Protein: CASSPQGTGTSDEQYF.

The rearrangement joins TRBV7-9 to TRBJ1-2; no clear D gene. The V end lost 5 bases, the J end lost 2 bases, and 3 bases lay between the germline ends. Per germline, CDR1 SEHNR and CDR2 FQNEAQ (reference sequence). The CDR3 sequence is 11 residues long. CDR3 sequence: CASSQNYGYTF. The CDR3 coding sequence is TGTGCCAGCAGCCAAAACTATGGCTACACCTTC.

The V call is TRBV19, the J call TRBJ2-7; 9 nucleotides line up with TRBD1. V shed 1 base, J shed 3 bases, and the junction held 4 bases outside the gene matches. The CDR3 contains 15 residues. The germline V gene has CDR1 LNHDA and CDR2 SQIVND (reference sequence). The CDR3 here is CASSIAVTGGYEQYF. CDR3 coding DNA: TGTGCCAGTAGTATAGCCGTGACAGGGGGCTACGAGCAGTACTTC.

This rearrangement joins TRBV6-6 to TRBJ2-3, with TRBD2 identical over 10 bases. The V gene end was trimmed by 2 bases and the J gene end by 6 bases; junction bases not matched to a gene: 8. The germline V gene encodes CDR1 MNHNY and CDR2 SVGAGI (reference sequence). CDR3 length equals 16 residues. The CDR3: CASSYKVSGGSDTQYF. DNA of the CDR3: TGTGCCAGCAGTTACAAGGTTAGCGGGGGGTCGGATACGCAGTATTTT.

The CDR3 loop reads CASSLVTHYGYTF. DNA for the CDR3: TGTGCCAGCAGTTTGGTGACACACTATGGCTACACCTTC. The chain has TRBV12-3 or TRBV12-4 and TRBJ1-2; no firm D call. CDR3 size: 13 residues. Deletions cut 3 bases from V and 3 bases from J, with 8 bases between.

J is TRBJ1-1 and V is TRBV5-1; TRBD1 aligns across 9 bases. Germline V CDR1 and CDR2: SGHRS, YFSETQ. The CDR3 spans 15 residues. The J segment lost 0 bases and the V segment lost 9 bases, leaving 9 bases of the junction unmatched. CDR3 in DNA: TGCGCCACCCGACAGGGGGTGGATCTGAACACTGAAGCTTTCTTT. Translation gives CATRQGVDLNTEAFF.

The chain recombines TRBV3-1 (or the pseudogene TRBV3-2) with TRBJ1-2; D unresolved. The length of the CDR3 is 12 residues. Germline CDR1 is LGHDT and CDR2 is YNNKEL (reference sequence). Deletions cut 3 bases from V and 8 bases from J, with 10 bases between. CDR3 loop: CASSHLSGGYTF. In DNA form, the CDR3 reads TGTGCCAGCAGCCACTTGTCTGGGGGCTACACCTTC.

V and J are TRBV30 and TRBJ2-7; TRBD1 matches 7 bases. The CDR3 loop spans 15 amino acids. Looked up from germline, CDR1 is GTSNPN and CDR2 is SVGIG (reference sequence). V trimming: 1 base; J trimming: 4 bases; junction bases outside the gene matches: 10. The CDR3 region is CAWSARQGRLYEQYF. In nucleotides, the CDR3 is TGTGCCTGGAGTGCCCGACAGGGACGGTTGTACGAGCAGTACTTC.